The rows below give T cell receptor beta chains drawn from one sample of a study of regulatory T cells in long-lasting Graves disease. TCRdb redid the calling of the multiplex PCR reads with MiXCR, one entry per CDR3 protein. The table has roughly 560,000 distinct CDR3 sequences, about 16% seen once. In addition, the sample was reused for a study of T cells in Graves' hyperthyroidism and ophthalmopathy.

Source: peripheral blood mononuclear cells (PBMCs), taken at new diagnosis, from a patient treated with antithyroid drugs. Receptors originate from a woman aged 35-65 years with Graves disease. The CDR3 runs from the conserved cysteine through the conserved F or W. The order of the fields is clone size, V gene, D gene, J gene, CDR3 protein, CDR3 DNA. The D gene is left open where the match is weak. Size tells how often a clone was seen (once, few, many) or the class of an expanded clone, and some rows leave it out.

>many|TRBV6-5|NA|TRBJ1-2
CASSYLGVGYTF
TGTGCCAGCAGTTACCTGGGGGTCGGCTACACCTTC
>NA|TRBV13|TRBD1|TRBJ2-7
CASSLRTGVYEQYF
TGTGCCAGCAGCCTAAGGACAGGAGTCTACGAGCAGTACTTC
>many|TRBV12-3/TRBV12-4|NA|TRBJ2-3
CASSFERQGGTQYF
TGTGCCAGCAGTTTTGAGAGGCAAGGAGGTACGCAGTATTTT
>NA|TRBV7-3|TRBD2|TRBJ2-3
CASSLSGGAGGDTQYF
TGTGCCAGCAGCCTAAGCGGGGGGGCCGGAGGAGATACGCAGTATTTT
>few|TRBV5-1|TRBD2|TRBJ2-3
CASSHGASGGLSTDTQYF
TGCGCCAGCAGCCACGGGGCTAGCGGGGGCCTGAGCACAGATACGCAGTATTTT
>few|TRBV15|TRBD1|TRBJ2-2
CATSHRTGGIGELFF
TGTGCCACCAGCCACCGGACAGGGGGCATCGGGGAGCTGTTTTTT
>many|TRBV11-2|NA|TRBJ2-7
CASSYKTGREQYF
TGTGCCAGCAGCTATAAGACAGGGAGGGAGCAGTACTTC
>NA|TRBV29-1|NA|TRBJ2-4
CSVEILENIQYF
TGCAGCGTTGAAATTCTGGAAAACATTCAGTACTTC
>NA|TRBV7-2|NA|TRBJ1-2
CASSLDKNSYGYTF
TGTGCCAGCAGCTTAGACAAAAACTCCTATGGCTACACCTTC
>NA|TRBV7-3|TRBD2|TRBJ2-3
CASSSTTSGGSRAQYF
TGTGCCAGCAGCTCTACGACTAGCGGGGGGTCACGTGCGCAGTATTTT
>many|TRBV16|TRBD1|TRBJ1-2
CASSQSPGQGNYGYTF
TGTGCCAGCAGCCAAAGTCCGGGACAGGGGAACTATGGCTACACCTTC
>NA|TRBV12-5|NA|TRBJ1-4
CASGFVTKPPTNEKLFF
TGTGCTAGTGGTTTCGTGACGAAGCCCCCGACTAATGAAAAACTGTTTTTT